The 27 T cell receptor beta chains in this list originate from one sample, sequenced in a study of T cell responses to AZD1222 COVID-19 vaccine. The protocol was immunoSEQ multiplex PCR, while the TCRdb copy is restricted to in-frame clones and leaves out a portion. The repertoire holds 150,000 to 250,000 clones, about 89% seen once, with 3% to 4% in the top ten. The starting material was peripheral blood, obtained 28 days after the second AZD1222 dose. The receptors here all came from an adult who received the AZD1222 COVID-19 vaccine.

This clone was counted between two and nine times. This chain connects TRBV20-1 to TRBJ1-1; D remains unclear. CDR3 length: 11 residues. Trimming shortened V by 3 bases and J by 5 bases, and 7 bases separated the two germline ends. Germline V gene data show CDR1 as DFQATT and CDR2 as SNEGSKA (reference sequence). In DNA, the CDR3 is TGCAGTGCTAGTTCCGGTACTGAAGCTTTCTTT. Protein: CSASSGTEAFF.

The J gene is TRBJ1-2, the V gene TRBV6-5; tentatively, D is TRBD1 (5 bases). CDR1 and CDR2 from the germline V gene are MNHEY and SVGAGI. The V end was cut by 5 bases, the J end by 0 bases, with 13 bases between. CDR3 length equals 15 residues. The CDR3 nucleotides read TGTGCCAGCAGTCACCGTGGGACCGCTAACTATGGCTACACCTTC. Encoded protein: CASSHRGTANYGYTF.

Regarding this clone: At one end the junction does not follow the germline gene, possibly because of a read error. The V gene is TRBV18, the J gene TRBJ2-2; 8 bases are shared with TRBD1. This CDR3 is 16 amino acids long. Per germline, CDR1 KGHSH and CDR2 LQKENI. This CDR3 reads CASSAPGQANTGELFF. The DNA for the CDR3 is TGTGCCAGCTCAGCACCGGGACAGGCGAACACCGGGGAGCTGTTTTTT.

CDR3: CASSRTGSNEKLFF. The CDR3 region has the DNA TGTGCCAGTAGTCGGACAGGCTCTAATGAAAAACTGTTTTTT. The chain carries TRBV19 and TRBJ1-4; 7 bases fit TRBD1. CDR3 size: 14 residues. J gave up 3 bases and V 5 bases, and 3 bases lay outside the gene matches. The germline V gene has CDR1 LNHDA and CDR2 SQIVND (reference sequence).

The V and J genes are TRBV10-1 and TRBJ2-2, with 7 bases matching TRBD2. Germline V gene lookup returns CDR1 WNHNN and CDR2 SYGVQD (reference sequence). V was pared by 3 bases and J by 4 bases, with 5 bases of the junction left unmatched. The CDR3 runs 15 residues. The CDR3 sequence: CASSDGTKGTGELFF. In nucleotides, the CDR3 is TGCGCCAGCAGTGATGGGACTAAAGGCACCGGGGAGCTGTTTTTT.

The V call is TRBV11-3, the J call TRBJ1-4; the D is unclear. The CDR3 is 12 residues long. Germline CDR1 reads SGHNT; CDR2 reads YENEEA. The ends were cut back, 0 bases at V and 14 bases at J, with 10 bases in the middle. CDR3 in amino acids: CASSLDYGVLFF. The CDR3, as DNA: TGTGCCAGCAGCTTAGATTACGGGGTCCTGTTTTTT. Full variable domain (remainder filled in from reference TRBV11-3 and TRBJ1-4): EAGVVQSPRYKIIEKKQPVAFWCNPISGHNTLYWYLQNLGQGPELLIRYENEEAVDDSQLPKDRFSAERLKGVDSTLKIQPAELGDSAVYLCASSLDYGVLFFGSGTQLSVL.

V is TRBV11-2 and J is TRBJ2-2, with 7 positions matching TRBD1. The CDR3 length is 17 residues. Germline lookup yields CDR1 SGHAT and CDR2 FQNNGV. V shed 3 bases, J shed 0 bases, and the junction held 7 bases outside the gene matches. CDR3 sequence reads: CASSFRPTGPNTGELFF. CDR3 nucleotides: TGTGCCAGCAGCTTTAGACCGACAGGGCCGAACACCGGGGAGCTGTTTTTT.

The sample holds a few counts of this clone. The chain carries TRBV11-3 and TRBJ2-5; D is perhaps TRBD1 or TRBD2 (8 bases each). Germline V gene data show CDR1 as SGHNT and CDR2 as YENEEA. CDR3 length: 16 residues. The germline V and J ends were trimmed by 1 base and 7 bases, with 19 bases remaining between them. CDR3: CASSLVGQAAGGTQYF. CDR3 DNA sequence: TGTGCCAGCAGCTTAGTGGGACAGGCTGCGGGAGGGACCCAGTACTTC.

The J gene is TRBJ2-5, the V gene TRBV3-1 (or the pseudogene TRBV3-2); weak D call: TRBD2 (5 bases). The germline V gene has CDR1 LGHDT and CDR2 YNNKEL (reference sequence). V was cut by 1 base and J by 7 bases, with 22 bases left in between. CDR3 length: 17 residues. The chain's CDR3 is CASSQAGGGEKRGTQYF. The CDR3 nucleotides read TGTGCCAGCAGCCAAGCTGGAGGTGGGGAAAAGCGAGGGACCCAGTACTTC.

This chain links TRBV7-6 with TRBJ2-7; possibly TRBD2 for D (5 bases). V was shortened by 2 bases and J by 1 base, with 12 bases between the two germline ends. The CDR3 is 15 residues long. Germline assignment: CDR1 SGHVS and CDR2 FNYEAQ. The CDR3 is CASSLFRGFSYEQYF. CDR3 nucleotides: TGTGCCAGCAGCTTATTTCGGGGATTTTCCTACGAGCAGTACTTC.

This chain links TRBV29-1 with TRBJ2-7; tentatively, D is TRBD2 (6 bases). V lost 7 bases and J 6 bases, leaving 16 bases between the germline ends. This CDR3 has 12 amino acids. CDR1 is SQVTM, CDR2 ANQGSEA, per germline. Here the CDR3 DNA reads TGCAGCGCCCTGACTAGTACAGGCGAGCAGTACTTC. Amino acids: CSALTSTGEQYF.

This clone has only one observation. The chain links TRBV30 to TRBJ1-1, with 9 bases that match TRBD1. The V gene's germline CDR1 is GTSNPN and CDR2 SVGIG (reference sequence). V lost 5 bases and J lost 4; bases outside the gene matches: 5. CDR3 size: 13 residues. The CDR3 DNA sequence: TGTGCCTGGGTGGGACAGGGCGGCACTGAAGCTTTCTTT. Amino acid sequence: CAWVGQGGTEAFF.

This chain uses TRBV27 with TRBJ2-2; perhaps TRBD2 as D (6 bases). The CDR3 covers 18 residues. Trimming stripped 0 bases from V and 1 base from J, with 15 bases between. Germline CDR1 and CDR2: MNHEY and SMNVEV (reference sequence). In DNA form, the CDR3 reads TGTGCCAGCAGTTTATCGACGCTGGGGCGGGGGAACACCGGGGAGCTGTTTTTT. It yields the protein CASSLSTLGRGNTGELFF.

The chain carries TRBV6-5 and TRBJ1-1; D is unclear. Germline V gene data show CDR1 as MNHEY and CDR2 as SVGAGI. The CDR3 has 13 residues. Trimming removed 0 bases at V and 4 bases at J, with 6 bases between. CDR3 in DNA: TGTGCCAGCAGTTACTCGAGGACCACTGAAGCTTTCTTT. It yields the protein CASSYSRTTEAFF.

This clone has only one observation. The gene calls are TRBV2 and TRBJ2-1, with 7 bases that match TRBD2. Germline CDR1 and CDR2: SNHLY and FYNNEI. Trimming took 5 bases from V and 7 from J; bases not matched to a gene: 11. The CDR3 is 15 residues long. CDR3 coding DNA: TGTGCCAGCAGTCCTAATTTGGGCGGGAGTAATGAGCAGTTCTTC. Residues: CASSPNLGGSNEQFF.

The chain joins TRBV19 to TRBJ1-1; D is unclear. This CDR3 spans 15 amino acids. V shed 2 bases and J shed 8 bases, with 18 bases lying between them. Germline V gives CDR1 LNHDA, CDR2 SQIVND (reference sequence). The CDR3 spells CASSIKPNTIGEAFF. In nucleotides, the CDR3 is TGTGCCAGTAGTATAAAGCCCAATACGATCGGGGAAGCTTTCTTT.

This sequence joins TRBV12-5 and TRBJ2-1; the D is unclear. The CDR3 extends over 11 amino acids. With 3 bases removed from V and 7 bases from J, the gap between germline ends came to 4 bases. Germline CDR1 reads LGHNT; CDR2 reads FRNRAP. CDR3 amino acids: CASGFGNEQFF. The CDR3 DNA follows: TGTGCTAGTGGTTTCGGAAATGAGCAGTTCTTC.

CDR3 loop: CASSWGGGRVDEQFF. CDR3 coding DNA: TGTGCCAGCAGCTGGGGTGGGGGGAGAGTGGATGAGCAGTTCTTC. This chain links TRBV11-3 with TRBJ2-1; D may be TRBD2 (6 bases). From germline, CDR1 is SGHNT and CDR2 YENEEA. The CDR3 has 15 amino acids. With 4 bases removed from V and 8 bases from J, the gap between germline ends came to 18 bases.

The CDR3 sequence: CASSLASEHYEQYF. The CDR3 DNA sequence: TGTGCCAGCAGCTTGGCTAGCGAGCACTACGAGCAGTACTTC. V usage is TRBV11-3 and J usage is TRBJ2-7; D might be TRBD2 (6 bases). Between the trimmed V and J ends, which lost 3 bases and 3 bases, there was a span of 12 bases. The CDR3 extends over 14 amino acids. Germline lookup yields CDR1 SGHNT and CDR2 YENEEA.

The chain links TRBV18 to TRBJ2-1; 7 bases fit TRBD2. J was trimmed by 5 bases and V by 3 bases; bases with no gene match: 10. The germline V gene has CDR1 KGHSH and CDR2 LQKENI. The CDR3 extends over 16 amino acids. CDR3 residues: CASSPQAGVVDNEQFF. The CDR3 coding sequence is TGTGCCAGCTCACCCCAGGCGGGAGTGGTCGACAATGAGCAGTTCTTC.

The chain uses TRBV11-3 and TRBJ1-5; 12 bases fit TRBD1. V was clipped by 9 bases and J by 9 bases; unmatched bases: 12. From germline, CDR1 is SGHNT and CDR2 YENEEA. The CDR3 contains 15 residues. The CDR3 spells CASTRDRGRGRPQHF. The DNA of the CDR3 is TGTGCCAGTACCCGGGACAGGGGGCGGGGACGGCCCCAGCATTTT.

The chain couples TRBV7-2 to TRBJ2-1; D is undetermined. The CDR3 extends over 14 amino acids. The germline CDR1 and CDR2 sequences are SGHTA and FQGNSA. V lost 1 base and J 7 bases, leaving 11 bases between the germline ends. The CDR3 bases are TGTGCCAGCAGCTTAGTAGGCACCCCTAATGAGCAGTTCTTC. Its protein is CASSLVGTPNEQFF. The full variable domain, with the rest looked up from reference TRBV7-2 and TRBJ2-1, is GAGVSQSPSNKVTEKGKDVELRCDPISGHTALYWYRQSLGQGLEFLIYFQGNSAPDKSGLPSDRFSAERTGGSVSTLTIQRTQQEDSAVYLCASSLVGTPNEQFFGPGTRLTVL.

The chain links TRBV28 to TRBJ2-5, with D maybe TRBD1 (6 bases). The V gene lost 3 bases and the J gene lost 1 base, with 21 bases spanning the gap. Looked up from germline, CDR1 is MDHEN and CDR2 is SYDVKM. This CDR3 has 18 amino acids. CDR3 bases: TGTGCCAGCAGTTTGTGGGCAGGGGCTTCCCCCCTCCAAGAGACCCAGTACTTC. As protein: CASSLWAGASPLQETQYF.

The chain employs TRBV19 and TRBJ1-2, with D possibly TRBD1 on 6 matching bases. The V end lost 1 base, the J end lost 8 bases, and 20 bases lay between the germline ends. CDR3 size: 16 residues. Germline values: CDR1 LNHDA, CDR2 SQIVND (reference sequence). The CDR3: CASSIAFLGRGDGYTF. The CDR3 DNA is TGTGCCAGTAGTATAGCATTCTTGGGCAGGGGAGACGGCTACACCTTC.

The rearrangement joins TRBV29-1 to TRBJ2-3; D is possibly TRBD1 or TRBD2 (5 bases each). Per the germline V gene, CDR1 is SQVTM and CDR2 is ANQGSEA. The CDR3 runs to 15 residues. V lost 1 base, J lost 0 bases, and 11 bases lay in between. The CDR3 reads CSVEGRDVSTDTQYF. In DNA form, the CDR3 reads TGCAGCGTTGAAGGCAGGGACGTGAGCACAGATACGCAGTATTTT.

This chain connects TRBV9 to TRBJ2-7; 9 nucleotides line up with TRBD2. CDR1 SGDLS and CDR2 YYNGEE come from the germline V gene. J gave up 5 bases and V 4 bases, and 7 bases lay outside the gene matches. The CDR3 contains 14 residues. For the CDR3, the DNA is TGTGCCAGCAGCCCCGGGGTAGCGGGAGACGAGCAGTACTTC. Translated: CASSPGVAGDEQYF.

This chain joins TRBV6-5 and TRBJ2-7; D remains unclear. V lost 6 bases to trimming and J lost 11 bases, with 17 bases between them. The length of the CDR3 is 12 residues. CDR1 is MNHEY and CDR2 is SVGAGI in the germline V gene. The CDR3 DNA sequence: TGTGCCAGCAGCCCCGACGGGTCCTCGGAGTACTTC. The encoded protein is CASSPDGSSEYF.